This T cell receptor (beta chain) was sequenced during a study of cytotoxic CD8 clonotypes in ibrutinib-treated CLL. Study in general: Among the patients, roughly ten presented as relapsed/refractory and about 14 as treatment-naive; 17 to 18 showed unmutated IGHV.

Germline CDR1 is ENHRY and CDR2 is SYGVKD. V shed 10 bases, J shed 8 bases, and the junction held 5 bases outside the gene matches. The CDR3 loop spans 11 amino acids. The sequencing depth, 1 in 200,000 to 1 in 1 million T cells, was the target. Method: immunoSEQ multiplex PCR; TCRdb's copy keeps in-frame clones and lacks some. The table lists some 81,000 clones, about 76% of them singletons. Broader study findings: Exceeding age-matched healthy donors, baseline clonality also tracked the counts of circulating CD8+ T cells.

As to this clone: Its specificity is not known.

The receptor was derived from a human donor with chronic lymphocytic leukemia. The sample was PBMCs, taken after 12 months of ibrutinib treatment. The chain carries TRBV10-3 and TRBJ2-1; 7 bases map to TRBD2. The CDR3 protein is CATREGDEQFF. For the CDR3, the DNA is TGTGCCACCAGGGAGGGCGATGAGCAGTTCTTC.